This entry is about one TCR beta chain. The target antigen is unknown. This CDR3 has 16 amino acids. Germline CDR1 and CDR2: SGDLS and YYNGEE. V lost 0 bases and J lost 5; bases outside the gene matches: 10. Unique molecular identifiers were built into the TCRbeta library. One entry per CDR3 protein, called by TCRdb with MiXCR from the PCR reads. The table lists under 750,000 distinct CDR3 sequences, roughly 23% of them singletons. This entry is derived from a study of T-cell reconstitution after alpha-beta-depleted transplantation in children. Findings of the study overall: At around two months after transplant, the alpha-beta T cells were reportedly derived from several hundred expanded clones that came from non-depleted graft cells. The study traced high day-60 TCRbeta diversity in some patients to surviving recipient T cells and thymic progenitors. T-cell numbers and diversity one year post-transplant derived largely from freshly generated T cells.

The TCR was taken from a boy younger than two who had a stem cell transplant for acute myeloid leukemia, so the T cells may come from the graft donor. The rearrangement uses TRBV9 and TRBJ2-7, with 8 bases that match TRBD1. Here the sequenced sample was PBMCs, mostly from graft donor cells, taken 360 days after TCRalphabeta/CD19-depleted stem cell transplant. CDR3 coding DNA: TGTGCCAGCAGCGTAGGGCATAGGACAGGGAGGCACGAGCAGTACTTC. Its protein product is CASSVGHRTGRHEQYF.